This T cell receptor (beta chain) was identified during a study of cytomegalovirus exposure and HLA in healthy donors. Regarding the study as a whole: TCR beta chains associated with HLA were, in a later analysis, more clonally expanded than equally common others.

J gave up 10 bases and V 5 bases, and 3 bases lay outside the gene matches. Per the germline V gene, CDR1 is DFQATT and CDR2 is SNEGSKA (reference sequence). This CDR3 comprises 11 residues. In regard to this clone: Its matching antigen is unknown.

The primer mix had 60 Vbeta and 13 Jbeta primers. Sequencing used immunoSEQ multiplex PCR; TCRdb keeps in-frame clones, though not all of them. In the table there are roughly 190,000 clones, around 83% of which are singletons. This receptor was identified in a man aged 35 to 55 in good health and CMV-seropositive. Specimen: PBMCs. The rearrangement joins TRBV20-1 to TRBJ1-4, with 8 positions matching TRBD1. CDR3 nucleotide sequence: TGCAGTGCTCCAGGGGGCGGAAAACTGTTTTTT. It yields the protein CSAPGGGKLFF.